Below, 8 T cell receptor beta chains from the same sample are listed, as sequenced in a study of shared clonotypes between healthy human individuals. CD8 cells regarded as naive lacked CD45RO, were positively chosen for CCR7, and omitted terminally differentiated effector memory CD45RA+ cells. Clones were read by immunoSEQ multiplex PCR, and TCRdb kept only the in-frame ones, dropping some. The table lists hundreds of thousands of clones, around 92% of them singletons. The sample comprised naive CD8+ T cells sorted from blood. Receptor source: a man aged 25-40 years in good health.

DNA for the CDR3: TGTGCCAGCCGGCGGGAGTCGAACTACGAGCAGTACTTC. Translation gives CASRRESNYEQYF. The chain combines TRBV11-2 with TRBJ2-7; 7 nucleotides line up with TRBD2. V lost 8 bases to trimming and J lost 3 bases; unmatched junction nucleotides: 7. This CDR3 contains 13 residues. Germline-derived CDR1 and CDR2 are SGHAT and FQNNGV.

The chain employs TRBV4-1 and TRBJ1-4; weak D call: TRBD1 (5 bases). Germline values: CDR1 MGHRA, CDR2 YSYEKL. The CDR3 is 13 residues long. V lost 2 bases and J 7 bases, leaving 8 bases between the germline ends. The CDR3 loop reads CASSQPDSEKLFF. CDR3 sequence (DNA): TGCGCCAGCAGCCAACCCGACAGTGAAAAACTGTTTTTT.

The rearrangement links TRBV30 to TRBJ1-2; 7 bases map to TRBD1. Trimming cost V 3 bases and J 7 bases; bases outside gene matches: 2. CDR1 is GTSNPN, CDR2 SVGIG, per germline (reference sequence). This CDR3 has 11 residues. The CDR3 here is CAWSPGGGYTF. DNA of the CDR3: TGTGCCTGGAGCCCAGGGGGTGGCTACACCTTC.

The CDR3 DNA reads as TGTGCCAGCAGCCCCTTTACAGGGGGCCAAGAGGCTTTCTTT. This translates into CASSPFTGGQEAFF. The chain recombines TRBV7-2 with TRBJ1-1, with 9 bases lining up with TRBD1. Germline V gene lookup returns CDR1 SGHTA and CDR2 FQGNSA. V gave up 5 bases and J gave up 11 bases; unmatched junction bases: 12. The CDR3 contains 14 residues.

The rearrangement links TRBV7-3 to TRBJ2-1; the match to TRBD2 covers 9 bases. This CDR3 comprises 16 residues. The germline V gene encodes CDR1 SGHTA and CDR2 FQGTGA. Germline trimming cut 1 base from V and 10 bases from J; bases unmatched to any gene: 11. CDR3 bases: TGTGCCAGCAGCTTAAGTGCGGGAGGGCCTTATAAAGAGCAGTTCTTC. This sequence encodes CASSLSAGGPYKEQFF.

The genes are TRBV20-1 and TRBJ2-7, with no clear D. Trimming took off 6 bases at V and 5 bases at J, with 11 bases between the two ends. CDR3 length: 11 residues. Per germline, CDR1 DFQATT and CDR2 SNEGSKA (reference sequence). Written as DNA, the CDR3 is TGCAGTGCCCATCTGGGGAACGAGCAGTACTTC. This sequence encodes CSAHLGNEQYF.

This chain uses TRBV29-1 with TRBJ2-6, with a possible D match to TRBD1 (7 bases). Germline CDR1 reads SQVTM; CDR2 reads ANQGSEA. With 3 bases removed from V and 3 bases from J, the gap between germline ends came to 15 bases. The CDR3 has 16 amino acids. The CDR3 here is CSVDTRGDFGANVLTF. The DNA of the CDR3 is TGCAGCGTTGACACCAGGGGGGATTTTGGGGCCAACGTCCTGACTTTC.

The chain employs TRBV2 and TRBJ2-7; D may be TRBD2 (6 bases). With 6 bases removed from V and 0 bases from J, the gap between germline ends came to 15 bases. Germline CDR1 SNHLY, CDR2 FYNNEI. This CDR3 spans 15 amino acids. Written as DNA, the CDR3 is TGTGCCAGCAGCCCCTCTAGCGATTACTCCTACGAGCAGTACTTC. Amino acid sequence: CASSPSSDYSYEQYF. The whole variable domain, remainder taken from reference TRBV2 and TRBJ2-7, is EPEVTQTPSHQVTQMGQEVILRCVPISNHLYFYWYRQILGQKVEFLVSFYNNEISEKSEIFDDQFSVERPDGSNFTLKIRSTKLEDSAMYFCASSPSSDYSYEQYFGPGTRLTVT.